This T cell receptor (beta chain) derives from a study of T cells in Graves' hyperthyroidism and ophthalmopathy. Thyroid ultrasound and orbital computed tomography, with clinical symptoms and serum thyroxine and TRAb, informed diagnoses. Out of less than 12 ml of fresh peripheral blood came the PBMCs. In its sample, this clonotype was seen many times. Its antigen remains unidentified. Amplification of TCR beta CDR3 regions was performed using RNA transcripts as template. The study used the HTBI primer set for a first-round RT-PCR of the TCR CDR3. Each CDR3 protein is one row after TCRdb ran MiXCR on the multiplex PCR reads. The sample carries around 420,000 distinct CDR3 sequences, around 16% recorded once. Study findings and constraints: Also found in blood were most expanded thyroid clonotypes above 0.001. Ophthalmopathy prediction by the model preceded onset by a median about 6 months.

The CDR3 is 15 amino acids. In germline, CDR1 is MNHNS, CDR2 SASEGT. V gave up 1 base and J gave up 3 bases, with 10 bases separating them. The chain joins TRBV6-1 to TRBJ2-1; weak D call: TRBD2 (5 bases). The material sequenced was blood. The clonotype comes from a woman between 18 and 29 years old with Graves' hyperthyroidism. The CDR3 loop reads CASSEVVGDYNEQFF. In DNA, the CDR3 is TGTGCCAGCAGTGAAGTCGTGGGAGACTACAATGAGCAGTTCTTC.